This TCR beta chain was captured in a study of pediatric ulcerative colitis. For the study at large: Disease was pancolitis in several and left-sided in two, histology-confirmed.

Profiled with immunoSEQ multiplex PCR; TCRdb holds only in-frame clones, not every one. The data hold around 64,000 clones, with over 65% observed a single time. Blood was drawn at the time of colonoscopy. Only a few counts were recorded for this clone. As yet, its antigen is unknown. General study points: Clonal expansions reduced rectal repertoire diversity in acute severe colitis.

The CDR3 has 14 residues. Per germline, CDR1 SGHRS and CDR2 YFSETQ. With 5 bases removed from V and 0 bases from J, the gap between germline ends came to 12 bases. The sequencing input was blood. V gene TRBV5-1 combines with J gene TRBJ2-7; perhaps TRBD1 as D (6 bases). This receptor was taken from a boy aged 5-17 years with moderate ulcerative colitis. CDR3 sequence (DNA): TGCGCCAGCAGAATACAGGGAAGCTCCTACGAGCAGTACTTC. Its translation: CASRIQGSSYEQYF.